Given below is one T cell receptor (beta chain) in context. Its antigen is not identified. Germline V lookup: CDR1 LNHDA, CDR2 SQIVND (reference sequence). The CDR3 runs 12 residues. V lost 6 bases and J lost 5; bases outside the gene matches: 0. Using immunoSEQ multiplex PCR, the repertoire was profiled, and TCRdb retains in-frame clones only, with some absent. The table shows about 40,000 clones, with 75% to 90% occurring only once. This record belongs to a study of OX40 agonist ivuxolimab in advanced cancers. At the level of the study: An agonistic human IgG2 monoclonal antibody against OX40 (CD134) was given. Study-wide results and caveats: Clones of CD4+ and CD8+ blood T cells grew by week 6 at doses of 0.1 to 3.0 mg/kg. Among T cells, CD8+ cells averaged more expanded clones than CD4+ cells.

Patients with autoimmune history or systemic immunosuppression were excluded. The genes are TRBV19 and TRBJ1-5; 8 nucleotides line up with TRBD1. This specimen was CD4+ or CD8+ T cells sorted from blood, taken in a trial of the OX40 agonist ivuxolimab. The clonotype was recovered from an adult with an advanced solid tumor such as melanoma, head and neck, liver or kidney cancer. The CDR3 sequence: CASRDRDQPQHF. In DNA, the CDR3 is TGTGCCAGTAGGGACAGGGATCAGCCCCAGCATTTT.